This T cell receptor (beta chain) comes out of a study of human T cells and chemical hapten exposure. Study findings and constraints: Every donor had alopecia, and their immune response may therefore differ from healthy people's.

From the RACE reads, TCRdb called clonotypes with MiXCR, one entry per CDR3 protein. The sample consists of 250,000 or so distinct CDR3 sequences, around 7% of them appearing once. To note about this clonotype: The target antigen is unknown.

Time point here: pre-sensitization, week 0. Treatment indicated: therapeutic diphenylcyclopropenone sensitization with weekly scalp DPC. Source: whole blood, taken in connection with sensitization to the hapten diphenylcyclopropenone (DPC). This receptor was obtained from a man younger than 35 with alopecia areata. Some clones in this sample may be carry-over from other donors' samples.

CDR3 in amino acids: CASSQLTQSSGNTIYF. Written as DNA, the CDR3 is TGCGCCAGCAGCCAGTTAACACAGAGCTCTGGAAACACCATATATTTT. The chain combines TRBV5-1 with TRBJ1-3; D gene ambiguous. The CDR3 sequence is 16 residues long. Trimming left V 4 bases short and J 0 bases short, with 14 bases between. Germline CDR1 reads SGHRS; CDR2 reads YFSETQ. The complete variable domain, with remaining parts taken from reference TRBV5-1 and TRBJ1-3, reads KAGVTQTPRYLIKTRGQQVTLSCSPISGHRSVSWYQQTPGQGLQFLFEYFSETQRNKGNFPGRFSGRQFSNSRSEMNVSTLELGDSALYLCASSQLTQSSGNTIYFGEGSWLTVV.